Sequencing of this TCR beta chain was carried out in a study of cytomegalovirus exposure and HLA in healthy donors. It was with 60 Vbeta and 13 Jbeta primers that the PCR ran. TCRdb keeps only in-frame clones here, not all; method: immunoSEQ multiplex PCR. The profile shows 65,000 to 95,000 clones, more than 70% of them singletons. CDR3 size: 14 residues. Losses at the gene ends were 4 bases for V and 8 bases for J; bases not matched to a gene: 6. CDR1 and CDR2 from the germline V gene are MNHEY and SMNVEV (reference sequence). The chain is built from TRBV27 and TRBJ1-2; 11 bases line up with TRBD1. This clonotype originated in a male donor in good health and CMV-seropositive. Input material: PBMCs. The CDR3 DNA sequence: TGTGCCAGCAGTTGGGGACAGGGGGTCGGGGGCTACACCTTC. Residues: CASSWGQGVGGYTF.